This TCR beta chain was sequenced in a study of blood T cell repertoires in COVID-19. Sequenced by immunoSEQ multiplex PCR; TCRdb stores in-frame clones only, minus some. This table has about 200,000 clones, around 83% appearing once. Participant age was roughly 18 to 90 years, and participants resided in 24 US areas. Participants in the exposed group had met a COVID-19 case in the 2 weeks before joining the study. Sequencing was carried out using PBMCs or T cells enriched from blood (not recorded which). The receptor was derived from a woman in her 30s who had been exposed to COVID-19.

The CDR3: CASSLDPGQSGQPQHF. For the CDR3, the DNA is TGTGCCAGCAGCTTAGACCCGGGACAGTCTGGCCAGCCCCAGCATTTT. This rearrangement joins TRBV7-6 to TRBJ1-5; 7 nucleotides match TRBD1. The germline gives CDR1 SGHVS, CDR2 FNYEAQ. V lost 1 base, J lost 7 bases, and 10 bases stayed unmatched. CDR3 length: 16 amino acids.